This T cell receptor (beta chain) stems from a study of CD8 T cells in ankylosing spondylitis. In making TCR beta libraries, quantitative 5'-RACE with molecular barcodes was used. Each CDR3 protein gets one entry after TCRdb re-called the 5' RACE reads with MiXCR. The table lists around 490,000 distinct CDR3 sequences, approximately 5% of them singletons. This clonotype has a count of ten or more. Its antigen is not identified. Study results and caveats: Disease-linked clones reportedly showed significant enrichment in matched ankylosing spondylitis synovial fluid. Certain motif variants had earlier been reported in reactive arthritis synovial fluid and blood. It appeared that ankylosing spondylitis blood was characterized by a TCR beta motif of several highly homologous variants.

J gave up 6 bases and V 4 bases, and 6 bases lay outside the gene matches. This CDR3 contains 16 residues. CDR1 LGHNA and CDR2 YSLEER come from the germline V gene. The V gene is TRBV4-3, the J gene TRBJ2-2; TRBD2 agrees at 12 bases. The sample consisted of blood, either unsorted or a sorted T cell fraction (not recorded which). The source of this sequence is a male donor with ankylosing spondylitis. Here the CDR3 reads CASSLRLAGESGELFF. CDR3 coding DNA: TGCGCCAGCAGCCTGAGACTAGCGGGAGAATCCGGGGAGCTGTTTTTT.